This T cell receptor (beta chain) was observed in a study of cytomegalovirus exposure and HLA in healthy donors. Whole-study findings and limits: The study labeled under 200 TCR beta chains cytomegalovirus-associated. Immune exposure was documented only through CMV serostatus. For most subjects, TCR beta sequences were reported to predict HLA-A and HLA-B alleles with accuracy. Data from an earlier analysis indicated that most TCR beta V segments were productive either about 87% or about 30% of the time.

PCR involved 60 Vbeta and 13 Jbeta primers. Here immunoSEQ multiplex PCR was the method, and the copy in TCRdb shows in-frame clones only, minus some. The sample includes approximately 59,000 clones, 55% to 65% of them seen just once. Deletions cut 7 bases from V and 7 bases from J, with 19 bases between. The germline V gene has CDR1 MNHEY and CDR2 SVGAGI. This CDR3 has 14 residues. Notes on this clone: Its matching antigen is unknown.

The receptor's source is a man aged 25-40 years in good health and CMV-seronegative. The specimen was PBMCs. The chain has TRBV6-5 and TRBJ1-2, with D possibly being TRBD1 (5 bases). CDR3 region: CASTSWGDAGGYTF. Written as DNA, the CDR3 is TGTGCCAGCACCTCCTGGGGGGATGCCGGTGGCTACACCTTC.